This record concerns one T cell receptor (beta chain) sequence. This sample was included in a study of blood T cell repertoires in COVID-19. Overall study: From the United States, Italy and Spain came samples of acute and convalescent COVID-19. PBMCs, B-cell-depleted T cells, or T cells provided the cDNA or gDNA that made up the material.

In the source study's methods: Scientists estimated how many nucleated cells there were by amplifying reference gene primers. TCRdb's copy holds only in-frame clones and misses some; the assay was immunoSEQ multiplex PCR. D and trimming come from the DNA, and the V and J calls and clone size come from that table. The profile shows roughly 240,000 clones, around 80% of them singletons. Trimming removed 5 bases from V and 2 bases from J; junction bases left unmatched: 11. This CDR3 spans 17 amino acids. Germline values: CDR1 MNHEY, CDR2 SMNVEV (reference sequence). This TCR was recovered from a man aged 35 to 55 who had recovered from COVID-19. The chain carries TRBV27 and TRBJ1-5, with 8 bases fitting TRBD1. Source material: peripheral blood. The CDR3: CASSRSGQAGGNQPQHF. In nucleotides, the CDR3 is TGTGCCAGCAGTCGCTCGGGACAGGCGGGAGGCAATCAGCCCCAGCATTTT.